A single sample gave rise to the 3 T cell receptor beta chains below, sequenced in a study of circulating CD8 cells and anti-PD-1 response in melanoma (dated by TCRdb to 2020 to 2022). Using a BD FACSAria II cell sorter, four subsets defined by PD-1 and/or TIGIT were sorted out of live CD3+CD8+TCRalphabeta+ cells. The sequencing machine was a NextSeq 500. The QIAseq Immune Repertoire RNA Library Kit, Human TCR Panel was used to prepare TCR libraries from roughly 16 ng of total RNA. TCRdb trimmed the raw reads at Q25, called clones with MiXCR and kept productive beta chains. Identical CDR3 protein sequences are pooled into one entry, listed with their most common genes and DNA. The sample table contains 1,200 or so distinct CDR3 sequences; only one count was recorded for 6% to 8% of them. The ten largest account for roughly 6% of the sample. The source material was CD8+ T cells from PBMCs, sampled at baseline or after one month of anti-PD-1 therapy (not recorded which). The receptors stem from a human donor with melanoma.

This clonotype is categorized as medium-sized. CDR3 sequence: CASSQVGTGGNEQFF. The CDR3 coding sequence is TGCGCCAGCAGCCAAGTGGGGACAGGAGGCAATGAGCAGTTCTTC. V is TRBV4-1 and J is TRBJ2-1; 8 bases agree with TRBD1. Germline V gene data show CDR1 as MGHRA and CDR2 as YSYEKL. The CDR3 runs to 15 residues. V shed 1 base, J shed 6 bases, and the junction held 5 bases outside the gene matches.

This chain connects TRBV25-1 to TRBJ1-4, with D possibly matching TRBD1 (5 bases). Germline CDR1 and CDR2: MGHDK and SYGVNS. V gave up 7 bases and J gave up 3 bases, with 9 bases separating them. CDR3 length: 13 residues. CDR3 sequence (DNA): TGTGCCAGCATTGACAGATCTAATGAAAAACTGTTTTTT. Translating gives CASIDRSNEKLFF.

This clonotype is medium-sized by share. This CDR3 is CASSMAGGPQNEQFF. The CDR3 nucleotides are TGTGCCAGTAGTATGGCGGGGGGGCCCCAGAATGAGCAGTTCTTC. The chain employs TRBV19 and TRBJ2-1; 9 nucleotides agree with TRBD2. The CDR3 extends over 15 amino acids. V trimming: 3 bases; J trimming: 7 bases; junction bases outside the gene matches: 7. Germline CDR1 LNHDA, CDR2 SQIVND (reference sequence).